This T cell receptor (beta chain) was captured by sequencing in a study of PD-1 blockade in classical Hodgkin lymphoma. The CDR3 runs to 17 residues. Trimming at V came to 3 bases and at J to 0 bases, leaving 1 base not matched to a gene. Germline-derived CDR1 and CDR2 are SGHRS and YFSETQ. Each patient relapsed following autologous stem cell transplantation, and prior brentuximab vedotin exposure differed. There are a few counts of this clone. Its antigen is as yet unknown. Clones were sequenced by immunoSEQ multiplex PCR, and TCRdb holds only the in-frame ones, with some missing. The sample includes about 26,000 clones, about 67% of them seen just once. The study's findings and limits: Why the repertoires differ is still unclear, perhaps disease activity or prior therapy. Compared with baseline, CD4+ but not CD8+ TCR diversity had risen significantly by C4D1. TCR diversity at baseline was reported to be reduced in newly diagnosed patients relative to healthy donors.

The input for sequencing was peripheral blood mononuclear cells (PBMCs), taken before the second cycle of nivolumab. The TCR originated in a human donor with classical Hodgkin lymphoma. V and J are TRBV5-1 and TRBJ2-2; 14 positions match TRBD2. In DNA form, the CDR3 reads TGCGCCAGCAGCTCGACTAGCGGGGGGGCGAACACCGGGGAGCTGTTTTTT. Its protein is CASSSTSGGANTGELFF.